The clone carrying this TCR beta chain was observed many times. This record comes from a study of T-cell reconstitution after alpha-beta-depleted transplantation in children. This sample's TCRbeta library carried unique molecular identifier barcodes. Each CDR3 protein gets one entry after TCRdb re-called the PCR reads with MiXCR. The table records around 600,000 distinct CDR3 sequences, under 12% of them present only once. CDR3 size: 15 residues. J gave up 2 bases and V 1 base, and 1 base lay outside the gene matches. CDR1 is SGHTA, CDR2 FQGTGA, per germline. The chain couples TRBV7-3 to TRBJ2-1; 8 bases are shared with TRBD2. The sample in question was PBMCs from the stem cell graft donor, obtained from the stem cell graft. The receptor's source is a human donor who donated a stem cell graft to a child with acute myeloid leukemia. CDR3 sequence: CASSLNGRAYNEQFF. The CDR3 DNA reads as TGTGCCAGCAGCTTAAACGGGAGGGCCTACAATGAGCAGTTCTTC.